This section outlines one T cell receptor (beta chain) sequence together with its context. What it binds is unknown. Trimming took 8 bases from V and 3 from J, leaving 12 bases between them. Germline V lookup: CDR1 MNHEY, CDR2 SMNVEV (reference sequence). The CDR3 is 13 residues long. Via the markers CD45RO/CCR7/CD25/CD127/CD95/CD27, stem cell-like memory, regulatory, central memory and naive CD4+ cells were sorted. This sample is part of a study of beta chain features in type 1 diabetes. Overall study: Across all samples, about 110,000,000 sorted cells were examined. Study observations and caveats: Across patients, naive, central memory and Treg TCRB repertoires exhibited apparently greater similarity than was observed across healthy donors.

Sequencing targeted expressed TCRB transcripts, as all isolated RNA had been reverse transcribed. This table comes from immunoSEQ multiplex PCR, and its TCRdb copy is limited to in-frame clones, with some not included. The sample comprises 130,000 or so clones, roughly 10% of which are singletons, and approximately 0.69% rests with the top ten. Sample: central memory CD4+ T cells from blood. This chain uses TRBV27 with TRBJ2-3; the D is unclear. This sequence originates from a middle-aged woman in good health. In DNA form, the CDR3 reads TGTGCCAGCGCATACAGACCGACAGATACGCAGTATTTT. Translated: CASAYRPTDTQYF.